These 25 T cell receptor beta chains were all obtained from the same sample, sequenced in a study of blood T cells in healthy people across ages. A second PCR of 7 to 11 cycles used a sample-barcoded 5' primer and a J-beta primer mix. A single record per CDR3 protein comes from TCRdb applying MiXCR to the 5' RACE reads. The sample has some 900,000 distinct CDR3 sequences, around 46% seen once. The specimen was blood. These receptors all come from a man aged 30 to 39 in good health.

This chain connects TRBV6-5 to TRBJ2-1; tentative D call: TRBD2 (6 bases). The CDR3 extends over 15 amino acids. Trimming shortened V by 2 bases and J by 3 bases, and 11 bases separated the two germline ends. CDR1 is MNHEY and CDR2 is SVGAGI in the germline V gene. The CDR3 DNA is TGTGCCAGCAGTTACGTGCGGGGCCTCTACAATGAGCAGTTCTTC. It is translated as CASSYVRGLYNEQFF.

Regarding this clonotype: This may come from a read error, since a much larger clone is one base off. The rearrangement uses TRBV3-1 and TRBJ2-7, with TRBD1 matching 7 bases. Germline CDR1 is LGHDT and CDR2 is YNNKEL (reference sequence). V shed 5 bases, J shed 7 bases, and the junction held 11 bases outside the gene matches. This CDR3 is 14 amino acids long. The CDR3 DNA reads TGTGCCAGCAGCTCCGGGACAGTCTCTAATGAGCAGTACTTC. This sequence encodes CASSSGTVSNEQYF.

This clonotype was detected a few times. The chain recombines TRBV9 with TRBJ2-7; weak D call: TRBD2 (5 bases). There are 15 residues in the CDR3. Looked up from germline, CDR1 is SGDLS and CDR2 is YYNGEE. Trimming took off 0 bases at V and 1 base at J, with 11 bases between the two ends. CDR3 sequence (DNA): TGTGCCAGCAGCGTAGATCCGGGGATTTCCTACGAGCAGTACTTC. It yields the protein CASSVDPGISYEQYF.

This clonotype has only a few counts. V is TRBV4-1 and J is TRBJ2-5, with D possibly matching TRBD2 (5 bases). Germline V gives CDR1 MGHRA, CDR2 YSYEKL. Trimming shortened V by 5 bases and J by 11 bases, and 24 bases separated the two germline ends. The CDR3 spans 15 residues. The CDR3 reads CASSEGLDSLSGQYF. The DNA for the CDR3 is TGCGCCAGCAGCGAAGGGTTGGATTCTTTGTCGGGACAGTACTTC.

The V call is TRBV6-1, the J call TRBJ1-5; D uncertain. Germline V CDR1 and CDR2: MNHNS, SASEGT. With 1 base removed from V and 5 bases from J, the gap between germline ends came to 9 bases. CDR3 length: 14 residues. The CDR3 sequence: CASSEGPGYQPQHF. The CDR3 DNA reads TGTGCCAGCAGTGAAGGCCCCGGCTATCAGCCCCAGCATTTT.

The genes are TRBV12-3 or TRBV12-4 and TRBJ2-3; 10 bases fit TRBD2. J was trimmed by 7 bases and V by 1 base; bases with no gene match: 8. The CDR3 is 16 residues long. CDR3 protein: CASSLEAGGPANTQYF. The CDR3 region has the DNA TGTGCCAGCAGTTTAGAAGCGGGGGGGCCTGCAAATACGCAGTATTTT.

This clonotype was seen only a few times. This chain connects TRBV29-1 to TRBJ2-7; 7 nucleotides match TRBD1. After removal of 3 bases from V and 6 bases from J, the junction contained 8 bases not matched to a gene. The CDR3 is 13 amino acids. CDR1 and CDR2 from the germline V gene are SQVTM and ANQGSEA. CDR3 DNA: TGCAGCGTTGAGTTTCGGTCAGGGGGCGAGCAGTACTTC. Protein sequence: CSVEFRSGGEQYF.

The chain links TRBV7-2 to TRBJ2-1, with 7 bases that match TRBD2. This CDR3 contains 15 residues. Germline-derived CDR1 and CDR2 are SGHTA and FQGNSA. V trimming: 6 bases; J trimming: 1 base; junction bases outside the gene matches: 6. CDR3 DNA: TGTACCAGCAGTCTAGCGGCGTTATCCTACAATGAGCAGTTCTTC. Protein product: CTSSLAALSYNEQFF.

This clonotype was seen a few times. This chain uses TRBV4-1 with TRBJ1-5, with TRBD1 matching over 8 bases. Per the germline V gene, CDR1 is MGHRA and CDR2 is YSYEKL. The ends lost 4 bases at V and 6 bases at J; junction bases unmatched: 11. There are 16 residues in the CDR3. The CDR3 loop reads CASSPTPTGVSQPQHF. In DNA, the CDR3 is TGCGCCAGCAGCCCGACCCCGACAGGGGTTAGTCAGCCCCAGCATTTT.

The chain recombines TRBV9 with TRBJ2-4; TRBD1 is a possible D gene (6 bases). V lost 0 bases and J 3 bases, leaving 13 bases between the germline ends. This CDR3 region has 16 residues. Germline assignment: CDR1 SGDLS and CDR2 YYNGEE. CDR3 DNA sequence: TGTGCCAGCAGCGTAGAGCAGGGGTCCGGCAAAAACATTCAGTACTTC. Its translation is CASSVEQGSGKNIQYF.

This chain links TRBV6-5 with TRBJ2-6; D remains ambiguous. V was clipped by 7 bases and J by 2 bases, with 12 bases between them. CDR3 length: 15 amino acids. CDR1 and CDR2 from the germline V gene are MNHEY and SVGAGI. The CDR3 is CASTSSPTGANVLTF. In DNA form, the CDR3 reads TGTGCCAGCACCTCGTCCCCCACTGGGGCCAACGTCCTGACTTTC.

The rearrangement links TRBV20-1 to TRBJ1-6, with D unclear. V was cut by 5 bases and J by 5 bases, with 13 bases left in between. There are 14 residues in the CDR3. The V gene's germline CDR1 is DFQATT and CDR2 SNEGSKA (reference sequence). CDR3 region: CSASKVEDNSPLHF. In DNA form, the CDR3 reads TGCAGTGCTTCCAAGGTGGAGGATAATTCACCCCTCCACTTT.

The genes are TRBV20-1 and TRBJ2-6, with 8 bases aligning to TRBD1. The CDR3 has 18 amino acids. Unmatched junction bases numbered 14, after V lost 6 bases and J lost 1 base. In germline, CDR1 is DFQATT, CDR2 SNEGSKA (reference sequence). CDR3 in DNA: TGCAGTGCGAGTCGTTCCGACAGGGGTTGGTCTGGGGCCAACGTCCTGACTTTC. This gives the protein CSASRSDRGWSGANVLTF.

V usage is TRBV29-1 and J usage is TRBJ2-5; 9 positions agree with TRBD1. Germline V gene data show CDR1 as SQVTM and CDR2 as ANQGSEA. The CDR3 has 16 residues. J lost 11 bases, V lost 0 bases, and 16 bases had no gene match. The CDR3 reads CSVEDPGQGIHNEQYF. The DNA of the CDR3 is TGCAGCGTTGAAGACCCCGGACAGGGGATCCACAATGAGCAGTACTTC. The entire variable domain, with the rest obtained from reference TRBV29-1 and TRBJ2-5, is as follows: SAVISQKPSRDICQRGTSLTIQCQVDSQVTMMFWYRQQPGQSLTLIATANQGSEATYESGFVIDKFPISRPNLTFSTLTVSNMSPEDSSIYLCSVEDPGQGIHNEQYFGPGTRLLVL.

This chain links TRBV24-1 with TRBJ2-5; 7 positions agree with TRBD1. CDR1 is KGHDR and CDR2 is SFDVKD in the germline V gene. This CDR3 is 13 amino acids long. V was clipped by 4 bases and J by 6 bases; unmatched bases: 4. Written as DNA, the CDR3 is TGTGCCACCAGTGACCGGGACAGACAGACCCAGTACTTC. This gives the protein CATSDRDRQTQYF.

This clonotype showed up many times. The V and J genes are TRBV12-3 or TRBV12-4 and TRBJ2-1; D ambiguous. The V and J ends lost 5 bases and 6 bases respectively, with 20 bases between them. The CDR3 totals 16 residues. CDR3 residues: CASSQGIGIGFNEQFF. CDR3 bases: TGTGCCAGCAGTCAAGGCATAGGGATTGGGTTCAATGAGCAGTTCTTC.

Worth noting for this clonotype: Sequence at one end of the junction differs from germline and may be a read error. V and J are TRBV3-1 and TRBJ1-4, with D possibly TRBD1 on 5 matching bases. The CDR3 covers 15 residues. CDR1 and CDR2 from the germline V gene are LGHDT and YNNKEL (reference sequence). CDR3: CAGSQGAATNEKLFF. The CDR3, as DNA: TGTGCCGGCAGCCAAGGGGCAGCTACTAATGAAAAACTGTTTTTT.

As DNA, the CDR3 is TGTGCCAGCAGCGAGTCTAGTCGGGAGCAGTTCTTC. It codes for CASSESSREQFF. The chain combines TRBV5-8 with TRBJ2-1; no clear D gene. Germline lookup yields CDR1 SGHTS and CDR2 YDEGEE. The CDR3 runs to 12 residues. Trimming took 4 bases from V and 10 from J, leaving 12 bases between them.

V gene TRBV7-2 combines with J gene TRBJ2-4; D uncertain. The J call may be faulty, since TRBJ2-7 better matches the DNA end. In germline, CDR1 is SGHTA, CDR2 FQGNSA. The CDR3 contains 15 residues. CDR3: CASSVQRHPLYEQYF. For the CDR3, the DNA is TGTGCCAGCAGCGTACAGAGGCACCCTTTGTACGAGCAGTACTTC.

This clonotype appeared a few times. The chain carries TRBV4-1 and TRBJ1-4, with no clear D. CDR3 length: 15 residues. The V and J ends lost 0 bases and 4 bases respectively, with 9 bases between them. In germline, CDR1 is MGHRA, CDR2 YSYEKL. CDR3 DNA sequence: TGCGCCAGCAGCCAAGATTCGACACTTAATGAAAAACTGTTTTTT. Its protein is CASSQDSTLNEKLFF.

In this sample, this clonotype turned up a few times. The genes are TRBV28 and TRBJ2-1, with 13 bases aligning to TRBD2. The CDR3 totals 15 residues. The V gene end was trimmed by 5 bases and the J gene end by 6 bases; junction bases not matched to a gene: 4. Germline V gene data show CDR1 as MDHEN and CDR2 as SYDVKM. The CDR3 DNA reads as TGTGCCAGCAGTGGACTAGCGGGGGCCCTCAATGAGCAGTTCTTC. It translates to CASSGLAGALNEQFF.

The V call is TRBV25-1, the J call TRBJ2-1; either TRBD1 or TRBD2 may supply D (8 bases each). V gave up 1 base and J gave up 0 bases, with 25 bases separating them. This CDR3 contains 21 residues. Germline V CDR1 and CDR2: MGHDK, SYGVNS. The CDR3 protein is CASSELGTGNRGTSSYNEQFF. DNA for the CDR3: TGTGCCAGCAGTGAATTGGGTACAGGCAACAGGGGGACTAGCTCCTACAATGAGCAGTTCTTC.

The chain combines TRBV4-3 with TRBJ2-6; D gene uncertain. Trimming cost V 1 base and J 0 bases, with 10 bases left between them. The V gene's germline CDR1 is LGHNA and CDR2 YSLEER. The CDR3 loop spans 17 amino acids. CDR3 nucleotide sequence: TGCGCCAGCAGCCAAGTTGGCTCGAGCTCTGGGGCCAACGTCCTGACTTTC. Encoded protein: CASSQVGSSSGANVLTF.

The chain combines TRBV4-3 with TRBJ1-1; the D gene is possibly TRBD1 (5 bases). Trimming pared 2 bases from V and 4 bases from J, leaving 20 bases between. In germline, CDR1 is LGHNA, CDR2 YSLEER. The CDR3 sequence is 17 residues long. DNA for the CDR3: TGCGCCAGCAGCCAACCAAGGGACGGGGAGGGAATCACTGAAGCTTTCTTT. It is translated as CASSQPRDGEGITEAFF.

The J gene is TRBJ2-3, the V gene TRBV7-2, with D tentatively TRBD2 (7 bases). The CDR3 length is 11 residues. V gave up 6 bases and J gave up 13 bases, with 14 bases separating them. Germline V gives CDR1 SGHTA, CDR2 FQGNSA. CDR3 nucleotides: TGTGCCAGCAGTTCGGGGGGCCCCAAGTATTTT. As protein: CASSSGGPKYF.